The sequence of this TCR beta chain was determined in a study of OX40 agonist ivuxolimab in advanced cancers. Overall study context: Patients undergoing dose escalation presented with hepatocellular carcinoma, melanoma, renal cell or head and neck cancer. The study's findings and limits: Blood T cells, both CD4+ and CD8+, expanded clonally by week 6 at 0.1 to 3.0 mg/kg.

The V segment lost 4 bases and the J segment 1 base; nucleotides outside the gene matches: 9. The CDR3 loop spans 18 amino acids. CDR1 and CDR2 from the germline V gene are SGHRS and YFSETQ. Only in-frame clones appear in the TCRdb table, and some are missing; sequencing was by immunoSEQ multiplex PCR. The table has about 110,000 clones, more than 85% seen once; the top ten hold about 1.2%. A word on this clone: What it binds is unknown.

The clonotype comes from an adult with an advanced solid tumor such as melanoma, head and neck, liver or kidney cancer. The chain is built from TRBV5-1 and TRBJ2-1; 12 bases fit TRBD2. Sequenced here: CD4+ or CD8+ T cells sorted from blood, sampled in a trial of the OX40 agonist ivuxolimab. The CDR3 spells CASSIGTSGPASYNEQFF. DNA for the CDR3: TGCGCCAGCAGCATAGGGACTAGCGGGCCGGCATCCTACAATGAGCAGTTCTTC.